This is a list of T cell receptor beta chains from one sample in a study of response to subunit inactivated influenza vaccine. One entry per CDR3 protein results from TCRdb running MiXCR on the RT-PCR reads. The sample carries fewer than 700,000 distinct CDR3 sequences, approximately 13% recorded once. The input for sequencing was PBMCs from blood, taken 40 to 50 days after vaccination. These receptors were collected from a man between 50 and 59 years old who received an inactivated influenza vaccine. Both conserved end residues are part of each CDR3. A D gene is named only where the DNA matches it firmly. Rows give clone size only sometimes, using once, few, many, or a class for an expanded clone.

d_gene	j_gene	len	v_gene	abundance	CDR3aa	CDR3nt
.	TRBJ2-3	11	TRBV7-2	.	CASSSGNTQYF	TGTGCCAGCAGCTCTGGGAATACGCAGTATTTT
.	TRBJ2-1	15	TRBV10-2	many	CASSESSLNGNEQFF	TGCGCCAGCAGTGAGTCGAGTCTGAACGGCAATGAGCAGTTCTTC
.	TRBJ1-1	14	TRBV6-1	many	CASRPLRSGTEAFF	TGTGCCAGCAGACCCCTACGGTCGGGCACTGAAGCTTTCTTT
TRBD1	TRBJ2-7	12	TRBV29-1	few	CSVATGAYEQYF	TGCAGCGTCGCGACAGGGGCCTACGAGCAGTACTTC
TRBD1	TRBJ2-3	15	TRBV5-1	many	CASSTGGMDTDTQYF	TGCGCCAGCAGCACAGGGGGCATGGACACAGATACGCAGTATTTT
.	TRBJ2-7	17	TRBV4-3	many	CASSRAPTGLEMGEQYF	TGCGCCAGCAGCCGCGCCCCAACGGGTCTGGAGATGGGAGAGCAGTACTTC
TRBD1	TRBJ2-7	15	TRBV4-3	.	CASSQEPGQTREQYF	TGCGCCAGCAGCCAAGAACCGGGACAGACCCGTGAGCAGTACTTC
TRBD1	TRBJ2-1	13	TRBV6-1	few	CASSLSTGDEQFF	TGTGCCAGCAGTCTTTCCACAGGGGATGAGCAGTTCTTC
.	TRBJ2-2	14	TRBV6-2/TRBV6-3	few	CASSSLSGGGELFF	TGTGCCAGCAGTTCCCTGAGCGGAGGGGGGGAGCTGTTTTTT
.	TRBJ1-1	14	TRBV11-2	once	CASSPGVLNTEAFF	TGTGCCAGCAGCCCGGGCGTCCTGAACACTGAAGCTTTCTTT
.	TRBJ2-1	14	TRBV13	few	CASSLTAVINEQFF	TGTGCCAGCAGCTTAACAGCGGTGATCAATGAGCAGTTCTTC
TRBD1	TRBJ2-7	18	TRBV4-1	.	CASSQEGGQGIPTYEQYF	TGCGCCAGCAGCCAGGAAGGGGGCCAGGGAATCCCGACCTACGAGCAGTACTTC
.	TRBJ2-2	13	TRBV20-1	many	CSASRPVTGELFF	TGCAGTGCTAGTCGACCGGTCACCGGGGAGCTGTTTTTT
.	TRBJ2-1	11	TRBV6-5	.	CASEGGNEQFF	TGTGCCAGCGAAGGGGGCAATGAGCAGTTCTTC
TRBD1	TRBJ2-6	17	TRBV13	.	CASLLGQDYSGANVLTF	TGTGCCAGCCTCCTGGGACAGGATTACTCTGGGGCCAACGTCCTGACTTTC
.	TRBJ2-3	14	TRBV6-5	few	CASSYSVNTDTQYF	TGTGCCAGCAGTTACTCCGTGAACACAGATACGCAGTATTTT
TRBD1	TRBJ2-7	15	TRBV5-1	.	CASSSPDRAIDEQYF	TGCGCCAGCAGCTCCCCGGACAGGGCCATCGACGAGCAGTACTTC
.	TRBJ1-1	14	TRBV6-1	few	CASSAETRNTEAFF	TGTGCCAGCAGTGCAGAGACAAGGAACACTGAAGCTTTCTTT
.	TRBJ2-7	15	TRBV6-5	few	CASSYIAGAYYEQYF	TGTGCCAGCAGTTACATCGCGGGGGCGTACTACGAGCAGTACTTC
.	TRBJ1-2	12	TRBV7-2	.	CASSLEVYGYTF	TGTGCCAGCAGCTTAGAGGTCTATGGCTACACCTTC
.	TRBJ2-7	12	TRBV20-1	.	CSATDSSYEQYF	TGCAGTGCCACCGACAGTTCCTACGAGCAGTACTTC
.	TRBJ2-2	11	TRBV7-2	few	CASSRIRELFF	TGTGCCAGCAGTCGAATCAGGGAGCTGTTTTTT
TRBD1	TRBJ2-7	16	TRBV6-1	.	CASRPTGTAKAYEQYF	TGTGCCAGCAGACCTACGGGGACAGCAAAAGCCTACGAGCAGTACTTC
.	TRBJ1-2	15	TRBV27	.	CASSLSVREYDGYTF	TGTGCCAGCAGTTTATCGGTCAGGGAGTACGATGGCTACACCTTC
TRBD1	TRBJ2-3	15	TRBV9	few	CASHSGTGDPDTQYF	TGTGCCAGTCACTCCGGGACAGGGGATCCAGATACGCAGTATTTT
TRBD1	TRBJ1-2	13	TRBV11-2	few	CASSLDRESLHTF	TGTGCCAGCAGCCTGGACAGGGAGTCCCTCCACACCTTC
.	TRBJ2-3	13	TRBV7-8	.	CASMIQGTDTQYF	TGTGCCAGCATGATCCAGGGGACAGATACGCAGTATTTT
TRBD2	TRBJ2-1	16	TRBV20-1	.	CSARDPLAGPHNEQFF	TGCAGTGCTAGAGATCCTCTAGCGGGACCTCACAATGAGCAGTTCTTC
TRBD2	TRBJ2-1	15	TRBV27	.	CASSSGLAGVTEQFF	TGTGCCAGCAGTTCGGGACTAGCGGGAGTTACTGAGCAGTTCTTC
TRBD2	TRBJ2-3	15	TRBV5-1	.	CASSTSGSESVTQYF	TGCGCCAGCAGCACTAGCGGGAGTGAGTCGGTTACGCAGTATTTT
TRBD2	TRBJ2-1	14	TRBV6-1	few	CASSGSGGGNEQFF	TGTGCCAGCAGTGGAAGCGGGGGGGGCAATGAGCAGTTCTTC
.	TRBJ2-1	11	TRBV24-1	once	CATGNYNAQFF	TGTGCCACCGGGAACTACAATGCGCAGTTCTTC
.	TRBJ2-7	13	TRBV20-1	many	CSRSRRYLYEQYF	TGCAGCCGCAGCAGACGGTACTTATACGAGCAGTACTTC
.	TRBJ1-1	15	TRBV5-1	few	CASSLVNRANTEAFF	TGCGCCAGCAGCTTGGTTAACAGAGCTAACACTGAAGCTTTCTTT
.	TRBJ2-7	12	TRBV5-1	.	CASRATRYEQYF	TGCGCCAGCAGAGCGACTAGATACGAGCAGTACTTC
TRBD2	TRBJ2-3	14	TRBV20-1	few	CSALSGSGTDTQYF	TGCAGTGCTCTTAGCGGGAGTGGCACAGATACGCAGTATTTT
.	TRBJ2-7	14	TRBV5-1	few	CASSPTGVTYEQYF	TGCGCCAGCAGCCCGACGGGAGTTACCTACGAGCAGTACTTC
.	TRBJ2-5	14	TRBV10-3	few	CAIRPGTPGETQYF	TGTGCCATCAGGCCCGGGACCCCGGGCGAGACCCAGTACTTC
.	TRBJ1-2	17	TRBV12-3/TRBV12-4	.	CASRRRGGGMDYYGYTF	TGTGCCAGCAGACGAAGGGGGGGCGGGATGGACTACTATGGCTACACCTTC
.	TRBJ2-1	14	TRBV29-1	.	CSLSGGTTGGEQFF	TGCAGCCTATCAGGAGGGACCACTGGGGGTGAGCAGTTCTTC
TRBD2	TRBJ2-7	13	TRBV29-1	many	CSGEAGKLYEQYF	TGCAGCGGCGAAGCGGGAAAACTCTACGAGCAGTACTTC
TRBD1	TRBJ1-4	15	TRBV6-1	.	CASSPTGGLGEKLFF	TGTGCCAGCAGTCCGACAGGGGGTTTGGGTGAAAAACTGTTTTTT
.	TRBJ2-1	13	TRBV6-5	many	CASSYGRYNEQFF	TGTGCCAGCAGTTACGGAAGGTACAATGAGCAGTTCTTC
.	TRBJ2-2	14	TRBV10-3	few	CAISGRVDTGELFF	TGTGCCATCAGTGGCAGGGTGGACACCGGGGAGCTGTTTTTT
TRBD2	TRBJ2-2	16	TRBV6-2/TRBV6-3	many	CASSRLAGRNTGELFF	TGTGCCAGCAGTAGACTAGCGGGACGGAACACCGGGGAGCTGTTTTTT
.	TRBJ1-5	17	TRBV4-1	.	CASSPARNGYSNQPQHF	TGCGCCAGCAGCCCCGCGAGGAATGGGTATAGCAATCAGCCCCAGCATTTT
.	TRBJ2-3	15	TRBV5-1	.	CASRPLPGGTDTQYF	TGCGCCAGCCGTCCTCTTCCGGGGGGCACAGATACGCAGTATTTT
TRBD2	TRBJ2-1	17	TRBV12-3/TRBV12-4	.	CASSKVTSGGAYNEQFF	TGTGCCAGCAGTAAAGTTACAAGCGGGGGGGCCTACAATGAGCAGTTCTTC
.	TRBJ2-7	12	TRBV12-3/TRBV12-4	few	CASSPRVYEQYF	TGTGCCAGCAGTCCCAGGGTATACGAGCAGTACTTC
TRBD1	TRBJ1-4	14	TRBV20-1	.	CSATYRGTNEKLFF	TGCAGTGCTACCTACAGGGGTACTAATGAAAAACTGTTTTTT